A selection of T cell receptor beta chains follows, all from one sample in a study of cytomegalovirus exposure and HLA in healthy donors. TCRdb keeps only in-frame clones here, not all; method: immunoSEQ multiplex PCR. The sample consists of some 190,000 clones, roughly 77% of them appearing once. Sequences were obtained from PBMCs. The receptors were sampled from a woman in her 30s in good health and CMV-seropositive. Both conserved end residues are part of each CDR3. Fields, in order: CDR3 protein, CDR3 DNA, V gene, clone size, D gene, J gene. A D gene is named only where the DNA matches it firmly. Clone size is stated in some rows and not others, as once, few, many or a class when expanded.

CDR3aa: CASSQEAGLEETQYF
CDR3nt: TGTGCCAGCAGCCAAGAGGCCGGGTTGGAAGAGACCCAGTACTTC
v_gene: TRBV4-2
abundance: .
d_gene: .
j_gene: TRBJ2-5

CDR3aa: CASTGTGLANTDTQYF
CDR3nt: TGTGCCAGCACCGGAACCGGACTAGCGAACACAGATACGCAGTATTTT
v_gene: TRBV2
abundance: .
d_gene: TRBD2
j_gene: TRBJ2-3

CDR3aa: CASSSVGTGGSGYEQYF
CDR3nt: TGTGCCAGCAGCTCCGTAGGGACAGGGGGAAGTGGCTACGAGCAGTACTTC
v_gene: TRBV11-2
abundance: .
d_gene: TRBD1
j_gene: TRBJ2-7

CDR3aa: CASSLGGGRGNTEAFF
CDR3nt: TGCGCCAGCAGCTTGGGCGGGGGGCGAGGGAACACTGAAGCTTTCTTT
v_gene: TRBV5-1
abundance: .
d_gene: .
j_gene: TRBJ1-1

CDR3aa: CASSLDVGGGQGSEQYF
CDR3nt: TGTGCCAGCAGCTTAGATGTAGGAGGCGGACAGGGTTCCGAGCAGTACTTC
v_gene: TRBV7-9
abundance: few
d_gene: TRBD1
j_gene: TRBJ2-7

CDR3aa: CASSRGQAYGYTF
CDR3nt: TGTGCCAGCAGCCGCGGACAGGCTTATGGCTACACCTTC
v_gene: TRBV7-9
abundance: .
d_gene: TRBD1
j_gene: TRBJ1-2

CDR3aa: CSVERQGSGDVIYNEQFF
CDR3nt: TGCAGCGTTGAAAGACAGGGGTCTGGGGATGTAATCTACAATGAGCAGTTCTTC
v_gene: TRBV29-1
abundance: .
d_gene: TRBD1
j_gene: TRBJ2-1

CDR3aa: CASSLWLRVDRTDTQYF
CDR3nt: TGCGCCAGCAGCCTGTGGCTCAGGGTCGATCGCACAGATACGCAGTATTTT
v_gene: TRBV5-1
abundance: .
d_gene: .
j_gene: TRBJ2-3

CDR3aa: CASRGTGPGEQYF
CDR3nt: TGCGCCAGCAGGGGGACAGGGCCTGGCGAGCAGTACTTC
v_gene: TRBV10-2
abundance: few
d_gene: TRBD1
j_gene: TRBJ2-7

CDR3aa: CASSPREPQETQYF
CDR3nt: TGTGCCAGCAGTCCCCGGGAGCCCCAAGAGACCCAGTACTTC
v_gene: TRBV2
abundance: .
d_gene: .
j_gene: TRBJ2-5

CDR3aa: CASSPLISGTEAFF
CDR3nt: TGTGCCAGCTCACCGCTGATTTCGGGGACTGAAGCTTTCTTT
v_gene: TRBV18
abundance: .
d_gene: .
j_gene: TRBJ1-1